What follows are 16 T cell receptor beta chains derived from one specimen sequenced in a study of CD8 T cells in Susac syndrome. Random hexamers were used to reverse transcribe the RNA input (about 0.5 to 1 ug). MiXCR was run by TCRdb on the immunoSEQ multiplex PCR reads, yielding one entry per CDR3 protein. The sample holds about 210,000 distinct CDR3 sequences; roughly 92% are singletons and the top ten take approximately 0.098%. What was sequenced was CD4+ T cells from PBMCs. The receptor source for this set is a human donor in good health.

The J gene is TRBJ1-6, the V gene TRBV6-6; maybe TRBD1 (5 bases). This CDR3 is built from 14 residues. The V gene's germline CDR1 is MNHNY and CDR2 SVGAGI (reference sequence). Trimming removed 2 bases at V and 7 bases at J, with 9 bases between. CDR3 protein: CASSYGGENSPLHF. As DNA, the CDR3 is TGTGCCAGCAGTTACGGGGGGGAAAATTCACCCCTCCACTTT.

This clonotype was seen just once. The V gene is TRBV19, the J gene TRBJ2-2; 11 bases align to TRBD2. J gave up 8 bases and V 4 bases, and 12 bases lay outside the gene matches. Per germline, CDR1 LNHDA and CDR2 SQIVND (reference sequence). The CDR3 runs to 17 residues. The CDR3 region has the DNA TGTGCCAGTAGTACGAGACTAGCGGGGAGATGGGGTGGGGAGCTGTTTTTT. It is translated as CASSTRLAGRWGGELFF.

The chain carries TRBV12-3 or TRBV12-4 and TRBJ1-5, with a tentative D call TRBD1 (6 bases). Trimming shortened V by 7 bases and J by 6 bases, and 19 bases separated the two germline ends. The CDR3 spans 15 residues. CDR3 DNA sequence: TGTGCCAGCACCCCGGGGAACAGGGCGATTCAGCCCCAGCATTTT. Translating gives CASTPGNRAIQPQHF.

V and J are TRBV7-2 and TRBJ1-1; no definite D call. V was shortened by 6 bases and J by 1 base, with 12 bases between the two germline ends. The germline V gene has CDR1 SGHTA and CDR2 FQGNSA. The CDR3 consists of 14 residues. The CDR3 sequence is CASRRAVSNTEAFF. The CDR3 DNA reads as TGTGCCAGCAGAAGAGCAGTATCGAACACTGAAGCTTTCTTT.

The rearrangement joins TRBV7-9 to TRBJ2-4; D may be TRBD1 (8 bases). The CDR3 consists of 16 residues. The V end lost 6 bases, the J end lost 1 base, and 16 bases lay between the germline ends. In germline, CDR1 is SEHNR, CDR2 FQNEAQ (reference sequence). CDR3 sequence reads: CASSHGQGGAKNIQYF. The CDR3 nucleotides are TGTGCCAGCAGTCACGGACAGGGAGGGGCCAAAAACATTCAGTACTTC. Full variable domain (rest looked up from reference TRBV7-9 and TRBJ2-4): DTGVSQNPRHKITKRGQNVTFRCDPISEHNRLYWYRQTLGQGPEFLTYFQNEAQLEKSRLLSDRFSAERPKGSFSTLEIQRTEQGDSAMYLCASSHGQGGAKNIQYFGAGTRLSVL.

This sequence joins TRBV19 and TRBJ2-3; 13 nucleotides agree with TRBD2. Germline-derived CDR1 and CDR2 are LNHDA and SQIVND (reference sequence). The CDR3 sequence is 18 residues long. The J segment lost 5 bases and the V segment lost 0 bases, leaving 8 bases of the junction unmatched. The CDR3 region has the DNA TGTGCCAGTAGTATAGATCGGGGGACTAGCGGGAAAAGAGATACGCAGTATTTT. Protein: CASSIDRGTSGKRDTQYF.

This chain joins TRBV28 and TRBJ1-2; D remains ambiguous. The ends were cut back, 2 bases at V and 3 bases at J, with 13 bases in the middle. Germline V CDR1 and CDR2: MDHEN, SYDVKM. There are 15 residues in the CDR3. CDR3 sequence reads: CASSLEANPYYGYTF. Here the CDR3 DNA reads TGTGCCAGCAGTTTAGAAGCGAATCCCTACTATGGCTACACCTTC.

The chain joins TRBV7-9 to TRBJ1-1; TRBD1 might be the D (6 bases). Germline V CDR1 and CDR2: SEHNR, FQNEAQ (reference sequence). CDR3 size: 15 residues. The V gene lost 5 bases and the J gene lost 6 bases, with 19 bases spanning the gap. The CDR3 DNA is TGTGCCAGCAGCAACGGACAGAACTTCTCCCCTGAAGCTTTCTTT. This gives the protein CASSNGQNFSPEAFF.

This chain connects TRBV12-3 or TRBV12-4 to TRBJ1-5, with D uncertain. The V and J ends lost 3 bases and 5 bases respectively, with 8 bases between them. The length of the CDR3 is 13 residues. The CDR3 here is CASSFERDQPQHF. The CDR3, as DNA: TGTGCCAGCAGTTTCGAGAGGGATCAGCCCCAGCATTTT.

About this clonotype itself: An end of the junction differs from the germline gene, which may be a read error. The rearrangement links TRBV7-7 to TRBJ1-5; 7 bases fit TRBD1. CDR1 is SSHAT and CDR2 is FNYEAQ in the germline V gene (reference sequence). The CDR3 consists of 15 residues. CDR3 DNA sequence: TGTGCTAGCAGCTTATCAGGGACAGGCAATCAGCCCCAGCATTTT. This translates into CASSLSGTGNQPQHF.

The CDR3 DNA reads TGTGCCAGCAGCCAAGATTTAACAGGGGCTCGGAATGAGCAGTTCTTC. Residues: CASSQDLTGARNEQFF. V and J are TRBV4-2 and TRBJ2-1; 7 nucleotides match TRBD1. V was clipped by 0 bases and J by 7 bases; unmatched bases: 9. There are 16 residues in the CDR3. The germline gives CDR1 LGHNA, CDR2 YNFKEQ.

This chain joins TRBV18 and TRBJ1-2; possible D gene TRBD1, 5 bases. V gave up 3 bases and J gave up 4 bases, with 9 bases separating them. The CDR3 has 13 residues. Germline lookup yields CDR1 KGHSH and CDR2 LQKENI. CDR3 protein: CASSPTQGYGYTF. The DNA of the CDR3 is TGTGCCAGCTCACCGACGCAGGGCTATGGCTACACCTTC.

This clonotype was counted once. The V call is TRBV7-8, the J call TRBJ2-2, with unresolved D. Trimming took off 0 bases at V and 4 bases at J, with 12 bases between the two ends. The CDR3 contains 16 residues. CDR1 is SGHVS, CDR2 FQNEAQ, per germline. The CDR3: CASSLAGPSGTGELFF. For the CDR3, the DNA is TGTGCCAGCAGCTTAGCTGGGCCCTCCGGCACCGGGGAGCTGTTTTTT.

This chain joins TRBV3-1 and TRBJ2-7; 9 bases map to TRBD2. The CDR3 runs to 15 residues. Trimming cost V 4 bases and J 0 bases; bases outside gene matches: 4. CDR1 and CDR2 from the germline V gene are LGHDT and YNNKEL (reference sequence). CDR3 region: CASSPASGASYEQYF. The CDR3 DNA sequence: TGTGCCAGCAGCCCCGCTAGCGGGGCCTCCTACGAGCAGTACTTC.

The chain carries TRBV7-2 and TRBJ1-1; no reliable D call. In germline, CDR1 is SGHTA, CDR2 FQGNSA. The length of the CDR3 is 12 residues. V lost 6 bases, J lost 2 bases, and 7 bases lay in between. In DNA, the CDR3 is TGTGCCAGCAGTTTAAGTAACACTGAAGCTTTCTTT. This encodes CASSLSNTEAFF.

This chain links TRBV5-1 with TRBJ1-3, with TRBD1 as a possible D gene (5 bases). From germline, CDR1 is SGHRS and CDR2 YFSETQ. This CDR3 region has 16 residues. V lost 0 bases and J 0 bases, leaving 10 bases between the germline ends. The CDR3, as DNA: TGCGCCAGCAGCTTGGGGTCGGGGCACTCTGGAAACACCATATATTTT. Protein product: CASSLGSGHSGNTIYF.